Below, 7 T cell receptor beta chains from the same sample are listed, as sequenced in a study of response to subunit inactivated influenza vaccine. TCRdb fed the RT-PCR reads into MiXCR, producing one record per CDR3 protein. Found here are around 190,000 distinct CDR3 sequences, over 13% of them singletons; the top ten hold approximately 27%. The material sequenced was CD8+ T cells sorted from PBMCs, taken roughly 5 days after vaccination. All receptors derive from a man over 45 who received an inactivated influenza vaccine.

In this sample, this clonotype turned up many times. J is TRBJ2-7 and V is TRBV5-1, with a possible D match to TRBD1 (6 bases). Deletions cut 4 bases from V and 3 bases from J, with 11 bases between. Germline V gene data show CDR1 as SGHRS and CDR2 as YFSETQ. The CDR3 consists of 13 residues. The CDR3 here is CASSEIQGYEQYF. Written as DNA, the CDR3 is TGCGCCAGCAGCGAAATACAGGGCTACGAGCAGTACTTC.

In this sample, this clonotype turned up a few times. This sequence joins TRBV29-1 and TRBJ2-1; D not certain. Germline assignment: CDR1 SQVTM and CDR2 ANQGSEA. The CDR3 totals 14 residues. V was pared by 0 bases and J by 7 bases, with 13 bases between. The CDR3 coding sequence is TGCAGCGTTGAAGATGGGCGAGGTGTGAATGAGCAGTTCTTC. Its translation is CSVEDGRGVNEQFF.

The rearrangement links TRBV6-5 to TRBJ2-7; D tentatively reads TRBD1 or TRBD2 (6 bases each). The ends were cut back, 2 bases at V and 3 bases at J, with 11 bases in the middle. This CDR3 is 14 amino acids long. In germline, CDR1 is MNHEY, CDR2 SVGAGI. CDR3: CASSYRGGYYEQYF. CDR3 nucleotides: TGTGCCAGCAGTTACAGAGGGGGGTACTACGAGCAGTACTTC.

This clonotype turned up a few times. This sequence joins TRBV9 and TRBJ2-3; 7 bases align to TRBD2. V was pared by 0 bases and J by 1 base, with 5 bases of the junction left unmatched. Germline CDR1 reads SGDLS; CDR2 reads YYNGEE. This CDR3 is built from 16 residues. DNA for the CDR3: TGTGCCAGCAGCGTAGAGGGAGGGGCGGGCACAGATACGCAGTATTTT. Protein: CASSVEGGAGTDTQYF.

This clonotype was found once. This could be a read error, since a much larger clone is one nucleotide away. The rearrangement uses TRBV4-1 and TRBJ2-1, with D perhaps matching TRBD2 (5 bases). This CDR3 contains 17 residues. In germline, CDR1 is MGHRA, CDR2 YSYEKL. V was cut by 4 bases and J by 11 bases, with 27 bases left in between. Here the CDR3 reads CASSLPRRPTVVNQQFF. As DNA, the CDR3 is TGCGCCAGCAGCCTTCCAAGGAGGCCTACCGTCGTGAATCAGCAGTTCTTC.

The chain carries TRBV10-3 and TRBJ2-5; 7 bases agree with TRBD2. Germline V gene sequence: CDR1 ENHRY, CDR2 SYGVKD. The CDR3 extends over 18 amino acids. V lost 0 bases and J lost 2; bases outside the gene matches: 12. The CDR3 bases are TGTGCCATCAGTGAGTCTTGGGGCAGCGGGGCCCCTCAAGAGACCCAGTACTTC. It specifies CAISESWGSGAPQETQYF.

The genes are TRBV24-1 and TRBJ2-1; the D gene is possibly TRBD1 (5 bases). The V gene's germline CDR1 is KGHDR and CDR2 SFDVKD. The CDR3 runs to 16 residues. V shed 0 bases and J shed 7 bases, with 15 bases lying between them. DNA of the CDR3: TGTGCCACCAGTGATTTGAGGTCAGGGAAGAATAATGAGCAGTTCTTC. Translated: CATSDLRSGKNNEQFF.